This TCR beta chain was identified in a study of siplizumab effects on memory and regulatory T cells. Study findings and constraints: Naive T cells seemed more diverse than memory cells and seemed major alloresponse contributors. Among mappable alloreactive CD4+ clones, the Treg-derived fraction averaged approximately 75% with siplizumab versus 25% to 30% in controls. The study found that siplizumab significantly reduced alloreactive sequences traceable to unstimulated CD4+ memory cells.

In germline, CDR1 is LNHDA, CDR2 SQIVND (reference sequence). Trimming at V came to 1 base and at J to 6 bases, leaving 1 base not matched to a gene. This CDR3 region has 14 residues. To note about this clone: Its antigen is undetermined.

Data came from immunoSEQ multiplex PCR; TCRdb stores just in-frame clones and leaves some out. Of 57,000 or so clones in the sample, 70% to 80% were seen once. The chain employs TRBV19 and TRBJ2-2; 8 nucleotides align to TRBD2. Sequencing was performed on memory CD4+ T cells sorted from blood. The sequence derives from a human donor in good health. The CDR3 protein is CASSIAGGPGELFF. Here the CDR3 DNA reads TGTGCCAGTAGTATAGCGGGGGGGCCCGGGGAGCTGTTTTTT.